This TCR beta chain was recorded in a study of blood T cell repertoires in COVID-19. This CDR3 contains 16 residues. The V gene's germline CDR1 is MGHRA and CDR2 YSYEKL. With 4 bases removed from V and 6 bases from J, the gap between germline ends came to 22 bases. Original data processing: By means of reference gene primer amplification, nucleated cell counts were estimated. This table comes from immunoSEQ multiplex PCR, and its TCRdb copy is limited to in-frame clones, with some not included. That table furnishes V, J and clone size, whereas the DNA furnished D and trimming. The sample consists of about 240,000 clones, under 90% of them appearing once.

Sequencing used PBMCs or T cells enriched from blood (not recorded which). This chain links TRBV4-1 with TRBJ2-7, with D possibly being TRBD1 (5 bases). The TCR was taken from a woman aged 40 to 55 who had been exposed to COVID-19. CDR3 bases: TGCGCCAGCAGCCTTGGCGTCGCAGGGTCACCCATCGAGCAGTACTTC. Amino acids: CASSLGVAGSPIEQYF.